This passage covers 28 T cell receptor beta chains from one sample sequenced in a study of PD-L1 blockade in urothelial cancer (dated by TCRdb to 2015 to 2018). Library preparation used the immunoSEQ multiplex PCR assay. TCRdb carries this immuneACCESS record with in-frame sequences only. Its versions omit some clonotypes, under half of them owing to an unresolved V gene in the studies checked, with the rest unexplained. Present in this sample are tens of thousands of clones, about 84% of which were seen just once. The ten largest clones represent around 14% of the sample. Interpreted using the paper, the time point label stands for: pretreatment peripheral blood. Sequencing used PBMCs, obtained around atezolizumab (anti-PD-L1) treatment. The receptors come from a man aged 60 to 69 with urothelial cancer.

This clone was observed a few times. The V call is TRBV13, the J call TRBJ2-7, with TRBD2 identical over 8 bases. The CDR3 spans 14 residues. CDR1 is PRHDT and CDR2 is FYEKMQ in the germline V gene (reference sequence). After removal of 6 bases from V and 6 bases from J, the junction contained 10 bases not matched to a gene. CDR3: CASRNRAGGGEQYF. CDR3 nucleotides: TGTGCCAGCAGAAATCGGGCGGGGGGTGGCGAGCAGTACTTC. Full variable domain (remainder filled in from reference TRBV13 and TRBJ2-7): AAGVIQSPRHLIKEKRETATLKCYPIPRHDTVYWYQQGPGQDPQFLISFYEKMQSDKGSIPDRFSAQQFSDYHSELNMSSLELGDSALYFCASRNRAGGGEQYFGPGTRLTVT.

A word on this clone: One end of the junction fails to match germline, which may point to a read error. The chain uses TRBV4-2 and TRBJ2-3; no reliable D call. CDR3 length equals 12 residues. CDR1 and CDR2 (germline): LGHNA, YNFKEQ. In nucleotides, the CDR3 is TGTGCCAGCAGCCGAGTCACAGAGACGCAGTATTTT. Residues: CASSRVTETQYF.

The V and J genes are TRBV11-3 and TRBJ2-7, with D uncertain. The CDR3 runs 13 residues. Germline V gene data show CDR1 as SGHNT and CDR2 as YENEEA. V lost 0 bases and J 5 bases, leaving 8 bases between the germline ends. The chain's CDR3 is CASSLEIHHEQYF. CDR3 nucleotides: TGTGCCAGCAGCTTAGAGATACATCACGAGCAGTACTTC.

CDR3 coding DNA: TGTGCCAGCTCACCCCCGAAGGCCGGGACAGGGGTCTACGAGCAGTACTTC. It is translated as CASSPPKAGTGVYEQYF. This chain connects TRBV18 to TRBJ2-7, with 10 bases aligning to TRBD1. Germline values: CDR1 KGHSH, CDR2 LQKENI. This CDR3 contains 17 residues. V was pared by 3 bases and J by 3 bases, with 11 bases of the junction left unmatched. Drawing the rest from reference TRBV18 and TRBJ2-7, the complete variable domain is NAGVMQNPRHLVRRRGQEARLRCSPMKGHSHVYWYRQLPEEGLKFMVYLQKENIIDESGMPKERFSAEFPKEGPSILRIQQVVRGDSAAYFCASSPPKAGTGVYEQYFGPGTRLTVT.

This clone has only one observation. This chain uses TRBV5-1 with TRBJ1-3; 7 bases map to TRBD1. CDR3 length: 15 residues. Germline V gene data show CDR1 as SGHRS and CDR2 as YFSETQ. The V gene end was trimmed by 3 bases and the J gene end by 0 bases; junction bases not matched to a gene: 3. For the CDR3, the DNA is TGCGCCAGCAGCTCGGGACAGAACTCTGGAAACACCATATATTTT. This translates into CASSSGQNSGNTIYF.

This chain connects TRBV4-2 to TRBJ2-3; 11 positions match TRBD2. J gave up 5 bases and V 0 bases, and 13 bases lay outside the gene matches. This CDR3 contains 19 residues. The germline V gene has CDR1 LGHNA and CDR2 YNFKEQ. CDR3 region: CASSQDKRGATSGGDTQYF. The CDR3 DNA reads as TGTGCCAGCAGCCAAGATAAGCGGGGTGCAACTAGCGGGGGAGATACGCAGTATTTT.

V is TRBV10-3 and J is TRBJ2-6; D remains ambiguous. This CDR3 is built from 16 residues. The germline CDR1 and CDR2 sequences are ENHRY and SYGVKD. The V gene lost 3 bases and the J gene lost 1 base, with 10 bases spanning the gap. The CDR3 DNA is TGTGCCATCAGTGAATCCCGGGTATCTGGGGCCAACGTCCTGACTTTC. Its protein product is CAISESRVSGANVLTF.

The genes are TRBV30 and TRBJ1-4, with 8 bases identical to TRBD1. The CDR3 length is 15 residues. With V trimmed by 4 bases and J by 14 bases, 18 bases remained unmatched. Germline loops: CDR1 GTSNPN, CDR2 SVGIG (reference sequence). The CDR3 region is CAWKPDGTGGLRLFF. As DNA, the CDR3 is TGTGCCTGGAAGCCAGACGGGACAGGCGGTTTAAGGCTGTTTTTT.

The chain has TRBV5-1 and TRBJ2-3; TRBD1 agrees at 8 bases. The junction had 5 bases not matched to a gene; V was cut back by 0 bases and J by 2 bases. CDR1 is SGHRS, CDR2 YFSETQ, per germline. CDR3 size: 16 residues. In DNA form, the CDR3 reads TGCGCCAGCAGCTTGGAGGGGGACAGGCTCACAGATACGCAGTATTTT. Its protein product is CASSLEGDRLTDTQYF. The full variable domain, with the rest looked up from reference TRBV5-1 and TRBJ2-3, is KAGVTQTPRYLIKTRGQQVTLSCSPISGHRSVSWYQQTPGQGLQFLFEYFSETQRNKGNFPGRFSGRQFSNSRSEMNVSTLELGDSALYLCASSLEGDRLTDTQYFGPGTRLTVL.

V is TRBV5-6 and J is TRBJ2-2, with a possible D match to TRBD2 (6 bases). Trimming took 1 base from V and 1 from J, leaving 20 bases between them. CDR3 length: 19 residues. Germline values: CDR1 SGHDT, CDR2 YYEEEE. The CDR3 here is CASSLFRVALGLNTGELFF. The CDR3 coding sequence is TGTGCCAGCAGCTTGTTTAGGGTTGCTCTGGGACTGAACACCGGGGAGCTGTTTTTT.

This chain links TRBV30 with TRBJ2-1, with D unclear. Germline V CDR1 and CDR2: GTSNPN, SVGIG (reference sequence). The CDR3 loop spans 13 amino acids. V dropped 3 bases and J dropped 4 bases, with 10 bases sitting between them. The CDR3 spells CAWSHTPYNEQFF. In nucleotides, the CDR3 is TGTGCCTGGAGCCACACACCATACAATGAGCAGTTCTTC.

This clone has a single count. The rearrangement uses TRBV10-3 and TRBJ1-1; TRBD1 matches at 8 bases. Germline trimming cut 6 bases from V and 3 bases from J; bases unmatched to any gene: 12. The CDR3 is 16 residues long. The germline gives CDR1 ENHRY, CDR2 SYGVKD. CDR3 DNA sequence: TGTGCCATCAGAAACAACATTGGACAGGGAGACACTGAAGCTTTCTTT. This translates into CAIRNNIGQGDTEAFF.

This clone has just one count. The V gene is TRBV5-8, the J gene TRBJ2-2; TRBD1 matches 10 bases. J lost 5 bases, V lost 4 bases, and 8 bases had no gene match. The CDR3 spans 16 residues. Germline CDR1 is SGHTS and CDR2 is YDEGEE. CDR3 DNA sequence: TGTGCCAGCAGCATTACGGACAGGGGGTGGACCGGGGAGCTGTTTTTT. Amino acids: CASSITDRGWTGELFF.

For the CDR3, the DNA is TGTGCCAGCAGCGCGGGGGTTACCGGGACAGGGTCCTACGAGCAGTACTTC. This gives the protein CASSAGVTGTGSYEQYF. The chain recombines TRBV7-8 with TRBJ2-7; TRBD1 matches 9 bases. The CDR3 has 17 residues. V gave up 5 bases and J gave up 1 base; unmatched junction bases: 12. Looked up from germline, CDR1 is SGHVS and CDR2 is FQNEAQ.

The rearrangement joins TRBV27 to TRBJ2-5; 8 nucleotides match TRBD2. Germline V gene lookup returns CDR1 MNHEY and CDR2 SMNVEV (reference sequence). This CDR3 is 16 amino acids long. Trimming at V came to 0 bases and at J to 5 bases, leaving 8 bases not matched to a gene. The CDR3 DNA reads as TGTGCCAGCAGTTTATCGAGGAGCGGGAGTGGTGAGACCCAGTACTTC. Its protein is CASSLSRSGSGETQYF.

The CDR3 loop is CASSRQGGNTGELFF. The CDR3 DNA follows: TGCGCCAGCAGCAGACAGGGGGGGAACACCGGGGAGCTGTTTTTT. The chain couples TRBV5-1 to TRBJ2-2; 9 nucleotides agree with TRBD1. CDR3 length: 15 residues. Trimming took 4 bases from V and 1 from J; bases not matched to a gene: 2. CDR1 and CDR2 (germline): SGHRS, YFSETQ.

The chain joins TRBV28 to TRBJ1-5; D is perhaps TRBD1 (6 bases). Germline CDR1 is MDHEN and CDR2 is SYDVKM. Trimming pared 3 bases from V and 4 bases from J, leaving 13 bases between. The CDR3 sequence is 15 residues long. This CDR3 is CASSFVGGGNQPQHF. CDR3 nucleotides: TGTGCCAGCAGTTTCGTAGGGGGTGGAAATCAGCCCCAGCATTTT.

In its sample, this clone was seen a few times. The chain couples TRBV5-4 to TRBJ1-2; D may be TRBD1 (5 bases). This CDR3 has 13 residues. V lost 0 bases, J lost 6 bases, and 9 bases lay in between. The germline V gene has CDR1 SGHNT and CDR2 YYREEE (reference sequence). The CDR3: CASSLGQGNGYTF. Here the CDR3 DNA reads TGTGCCAGCAGCTTGGGGCAGGGCAATGGCTACACCTTC.

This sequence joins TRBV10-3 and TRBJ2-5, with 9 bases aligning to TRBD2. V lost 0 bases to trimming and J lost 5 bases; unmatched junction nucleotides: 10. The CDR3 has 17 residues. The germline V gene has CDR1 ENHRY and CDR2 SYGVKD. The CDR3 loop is CAISESTRSGSWETQYF. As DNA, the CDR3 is TGTGCCATCAGTGAGTCGACTCGTAGCGGGAGTTGGGAGACCCAGTACTTC.

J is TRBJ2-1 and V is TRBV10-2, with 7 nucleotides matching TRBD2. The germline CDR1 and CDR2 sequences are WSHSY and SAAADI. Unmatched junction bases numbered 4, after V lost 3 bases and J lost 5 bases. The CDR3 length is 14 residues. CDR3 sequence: CASSDGGSNNEQFF. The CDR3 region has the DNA TGCGCCAGCAGTGATGGCGGGAGTAACAATGAGCAGTTCTTC.

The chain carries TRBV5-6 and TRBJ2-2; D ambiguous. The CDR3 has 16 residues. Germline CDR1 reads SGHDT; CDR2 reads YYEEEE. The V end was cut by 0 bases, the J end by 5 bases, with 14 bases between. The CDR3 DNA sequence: TGTGCCAGCAGCTTGGGGCGGCTGCCGGAGACCGGGGAGCTGTTTTTT. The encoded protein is CASSLGRLPETGELFF.

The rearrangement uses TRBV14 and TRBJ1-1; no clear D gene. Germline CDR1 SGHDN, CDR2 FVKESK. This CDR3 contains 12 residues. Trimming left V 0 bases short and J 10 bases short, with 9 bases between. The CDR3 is CASSQDLFRAFF. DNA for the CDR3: TGTGCCAGCAGCCAAGACCTGTTTAGAGCTTTCTTT.

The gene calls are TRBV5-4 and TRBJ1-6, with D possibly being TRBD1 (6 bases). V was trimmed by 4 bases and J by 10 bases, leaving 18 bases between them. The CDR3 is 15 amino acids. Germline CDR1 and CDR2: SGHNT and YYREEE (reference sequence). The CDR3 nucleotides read TGTGCCAGCAGCCCAACTGACCAGGGGAACTCACCCCTCCACTTT. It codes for CASSPTDQGNSPLHF.

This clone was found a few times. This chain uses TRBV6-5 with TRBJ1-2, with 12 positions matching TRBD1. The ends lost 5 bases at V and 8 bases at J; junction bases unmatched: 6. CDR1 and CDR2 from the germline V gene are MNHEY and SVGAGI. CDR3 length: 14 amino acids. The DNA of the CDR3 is TGTGCCAGCAGTCAGGGACAGGGGGCCTGGGGCTACACCTTC. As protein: CASSQGQGAWGYTF.

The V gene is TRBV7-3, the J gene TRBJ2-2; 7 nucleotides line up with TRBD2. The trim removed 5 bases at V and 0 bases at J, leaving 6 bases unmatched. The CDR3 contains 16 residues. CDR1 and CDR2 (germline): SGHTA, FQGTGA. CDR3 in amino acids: CASSRSGAANTGELFF. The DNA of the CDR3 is TGTGCCAGCAGCCGCAGCGGGGCAGCGAACACCGGGGAGCTGTTTTTT.

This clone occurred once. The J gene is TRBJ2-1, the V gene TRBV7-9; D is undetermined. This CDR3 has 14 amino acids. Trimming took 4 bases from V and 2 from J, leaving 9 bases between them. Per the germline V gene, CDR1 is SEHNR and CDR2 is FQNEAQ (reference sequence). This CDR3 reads CASSSAATYNEQFF. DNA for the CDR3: TGTGCCAGCAGCTCCGCTGCGACCTACAATGAGCAGTTCTTC.

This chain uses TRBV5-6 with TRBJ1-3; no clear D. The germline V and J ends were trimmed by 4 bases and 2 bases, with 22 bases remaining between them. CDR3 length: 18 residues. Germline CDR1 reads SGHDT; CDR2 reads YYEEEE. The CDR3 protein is CASSGWVARRGPGNTIYF. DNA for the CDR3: TGTGCCAGCAGCGGGTGGGTCGCTCGGAGAGGTCCTGGAAACACCATATATTTT.

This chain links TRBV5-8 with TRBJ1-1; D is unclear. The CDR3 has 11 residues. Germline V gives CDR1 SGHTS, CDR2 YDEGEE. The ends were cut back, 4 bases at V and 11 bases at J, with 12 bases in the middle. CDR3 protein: CASSLAGQAFF. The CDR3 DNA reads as TGTGCCAGCAGCCTTGCGGGTCAGGCTTTCTTT.